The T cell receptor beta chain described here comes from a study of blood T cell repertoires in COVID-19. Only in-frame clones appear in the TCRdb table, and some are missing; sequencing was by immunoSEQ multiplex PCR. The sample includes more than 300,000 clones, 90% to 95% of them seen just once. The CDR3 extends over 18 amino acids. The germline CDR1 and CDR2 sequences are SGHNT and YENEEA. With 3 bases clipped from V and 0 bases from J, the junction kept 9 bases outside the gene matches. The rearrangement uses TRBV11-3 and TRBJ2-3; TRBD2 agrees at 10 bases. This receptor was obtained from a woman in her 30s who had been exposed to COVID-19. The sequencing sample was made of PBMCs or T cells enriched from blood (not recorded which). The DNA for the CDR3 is TGTGCCAGCAGCTTGGGGCTAGCGGGGGCCCCTAGCACAGATACGCAGTATTTT. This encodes CASSLGLAGAPSTDTQYF.